Listed here are 20 T cell receptor beta chains from one sample, sequenced in a study of OX40 agonist ivuxolimab in advanced cancers. The protocol was immunoSEQ multiplex PCR, while the TCRdb copy is restricted to in-frame clones and leaves out a portion. The sample shows fewer than 85,000 clones, around 93% of them seen only once. The input for sequencing was CD4+ or CD8+ T cells sorted from blood, taken in a trial of the OX40 agonist ivuxolimab. The receptors here all came from an adult with an advanced solid tumor such as melanoma, head and neck, liver or kidney cancer.

V is TRBV7-8 and J is TRBJ2-7; a weak D match, TRBD1 (7 bases). This CDR3 has 19 amino acids. Between the trimmed V and J ends, which lost 5 bases and 2 bases, there was a span of 28 bases. Germline V CDR1 and CDR2: SGHVS, FQNEAQ. This CDR3 is CASSQEGDSPRETPYEQYF. In DNA, the CDR3 is TGTGCCAGCAGCCAGGAGGGGGACAGCCCTAGGGAAACCCCCTACGAGCAGTACTTC.

The rearrangement joins TRBV19 to TRBJ2-7; 9 nucleotides match TRBD2. V dropped 3 bases and J dropped 6; count of bases not matched to a gene: 15. CDR1 LNHDA and CDR2 SQIVND come from the germline V gene (reference sequence). The CDR3 is made up of 17 amino acids. The CDR3 DNA sequence: TGTGCCAGTAGTATCCCCCATCCCGGGACTAGCTTACGCGAGCAGTACTTC. This sequence encodes CASSIPHPGTSLREQYF.

The chain has TRBV6-1 and TRBJ1-1; the D gene is possibly TRBD1 (5 bases). The CDR3 is made up of 14 amino acids. The germline V gene encodes CDR1 MNHNS and CDR2 SASEGT. The ends were cut back, 0 bases at V and 1 base at J, with 6 bases in the middle. The CDR3 coding sequence is TGTGCCAGCAGTGAAGCGGGGGGGAACACTGAAGCTTTCTTT. Translated: CASSEAGGNTEAFF.

This clone was observed a single time. The chain combines TRBV9 with TRBJ2-1, with TRBD1 as a possible D gene (5 bases). V lost 5 bases and J lost 0, with 12 bases in between. The CDR3 has 15 amino acids. CDR1 is SGDLS and CDR2 is YYNGEE in the germline V gene. The CDR3 DNA reads as TGTGCCAGCAGTGGATGGGGCGGCTCCTACAATGAGCAGTTCTTC. It encodes CASSGWGGSYNEQFF.

This chain links TRBV7-9 with TRBJ2-2; D possibly matches TRBD1 or TRBD2 (5 bases each). The CDR3 is 18 residues long. The V gene's germline CDR1 is SEHNR and CDR2 FQNEAQ (reference sequence). V lost 4 bases to trimming and J lost 2 bases, with 20 bases between them. The CDR3 loop reads CASSSLSGTELNTGELFF. DNA of the CDR3: TGTGCCAGCAGCTCACTTTCCGGGACGGAGCTCAACACCGGGGAGCTGTTTTTT.

The J gene is TRBJ1-2, the V gene TRBV2; D ambiguous. V was shortened by 8 bases and J by 0 bases, with 10 bases between the two germline ends. The CDR3 extends over 13 amino acids. Germline CDR1 is SNHLY and CDR2 is FYNNEI. CDR3 protein: CASPPPSNYGYTF. CDR3 nucleotide sequence: TGTGCCAGCCCTCCCCCTTCTAACTATGGCTACACCTTC.

The chain has TRBV15 and TRBJ2-6; 9 bases align to TRBD1. The CDR3 runs to 12 residues. The junction had 4 bases not matched to a gene; V was cut back by 7 bases and J by 12 bases. CDR1 and CDR2 (germline): LNHNV, YYDKDF (reference sequence). Here the CDR3 DNA reads TGTGCCACCATCCTGACAGGGGGCGTCCTGACTTTC. The encoded protein is CATILTGGVLTF.

This clone was seen just once. The genes are TRBV4-3 and TRBJ2-1, with D possibly matching TRBD2 (6 bases). With 0 bases removed from V and 7 bases from J, the gap between germline ends came to 13 bases. Germline values: CDR1 LGHNA, CDR2 YSLEER. There are 15 residues in the CDR3. This CDR3 is CASSQDPGEGNEQFF. CDR3 sequence (DNA): TGCGCCAGCAGCCAAGATCCGGGGGAAGGGAATGAGCAGTTCTTC.

The chain combines TRBV29-1 with TRBJ2-7; weak D call: TRBD2 (5 bases). There are 14 residues in the CDR3. V was pared by 1 base and J by 6 bases, with 16 bases between. Germline loops: CDR1 SQVTM, CDR2 ANQGSEA. The DNA of the CDR3 is TGCAGCGTTGAAGTCCCACGGGAAGCCAGCGAGCAGTACTTC. This sequence encodes CSVEVPREASEQYF.

A single count supports this clone. The chain combines TRBV6-5 with TRBJ1-4; TRBD1 matches at 8 bases. The germline V gene encodes CDR1 MNHEY and CDR2 SVGAGI. There are 16 residues in the CDR3. The V gene end was trimmed by 4 bases and the J gene end by 8 bases; junction bases not matched to a gene: 12. In DNA, the CDR3 is TGTGCCAGCAGTTTCTACCGGACAGGGTGGAGGGAAAAACTGTTTTTT. This gives the protein CASSFYRTGWREKLFF.

This chain links TRBV7-2 with TRBJ2-1, with D possibly matching TRBD1 (6 bases). The germline gives CDR1 SGHTA, CDR2 FQGNSA. CDR3 length: 15 amino acids. V was pared by 2 bases and J by 7 bases, with 15 bases between. The DNA of the CDR3 is TGTGCCAGCAGCTTACTCCCACAGGGCAGGAATGAGCAGTTCTTC. Translated, it gives CASSLLPQGRNEQFF.

The DNA of the CDR3 is TGCGCCAGCAGACATGGACAGGTTCCCGAGCAGTACTTC. It codes for CASRHGQVPEQYF. V gene TRBV5-1 combines with J gene TRBJ2-7; 7 bases line up with TRBD1. J was trimmed by 6 bases and V by 5 bases; bases with no gene match: 8. The germline V gene has CDR1 SGHRS and CDR2 YFSETQ. CDR3 length equals 13 residues.

This chain connects TRBV7-9 to TRBJ2-4; TRBD1 matches at 7 bases. This CDR3 has 16 amino acids. J gave up 3 bases and V 5 bases, and 10 bases lay outside the gene matches. The germline V gene has CDR1 SEHNR and CDR2 FQNEAQ (reference sequence). This CDR3 reads CASSARTGGIKNIQYF. In DNA form, the CDR3 reads TGTGCCAGCAGCGCCCGGACAGGCGGCATCAAAAACATTCAGTACTTC.

The CDR3 sequence is CASSLEGDQPQHF. For the CDR3, the DNA is TGTGCCAGCAGCTTAGAGGGGGATCAGCCCCAGCATTTT. V usage is TRBV7-8 and J usage is TRBJ1-5; TRBD1 is a possible D gene (6 bases). The V and J ends lost 1 base and 5 bases respectively, with 6 bases between them. Germline-derived CDR1 and CDR2 are SGHVS and FQNEAQ. The CDR3 is made up of 13 amino acids.

The chain uses TRBV9 and TRBJ2-3; 9 bases are a match to TRBD2. The CDR3 contains 15 residues. The junction had 4 bases not matched to a gene; V was cut back by 1 base and J by 4 bases. CDR1 SGDLS and CDR2 YYNGEE come from the germline V gene. CDR3 region: CASSVKRGAADTQYF. CDR3 DNA: TGTGCCAGCAGCGTAAAGCGGGGGGCGGCAGATACGCAGTATTTT. Together with reference TRBV9 and TRBJ2-3, the CDR3 gives the full variable domain: DSGVTQTPKHLITATGQRVTLRCSPRSGDLSVYWYQQSLDQGLQFLIQYYNGEERAKGNILERFSAQQFPDLHSELNLSSLELGDSALYFCASSVKRGAADTQYFGPGTRLTVL.

Note on this clone: Different DNA sequences within this sample yield the same CDR3. J is TRBJ2-7 and V is TRBV4-1; possible D gene TRBD1, 5 bases. Germline CDR1 and CDR2: MGHRA and YSYEKL. CDR3 length: 15 amino acids. V dropped 1 base and J dropped 2 bases, with 12 bases sitting between them. This CDR3 is CASSQVGTGTYEQYF. CDR3 DNA: TGCGCCAGCAGCCAAGTAGGCACAGGAACCTACGAGCAGTACTTC.

The V gene is TRBV7-8, the J gene TRBJ2-7; D may be TRBD1 or TRBD2 (5 bases each). There are 14 residues in the CDR3. From germline, CDR1 is SGHVS and CDR2 FQNEAQ. V was clipped by 5 bases and J by 3 bases, with 14 bases between them. CDR3 protein: CASSHRDGLYEQYF. The CDR3 nucleotides are TGTGCCAGCAGCCACCGGGACGGTCTCTACGAGCAGTACTTC.

V and J are TRBV10-2 and TRBJ1-5; no reliable D call. Trimming left V 2 bases short and J 6 bases short, with 11 bases between. CDR1 WSHSY and CDR2 SAAADI come from the germline V gene. The CDR3 totals 14 residues. As DNA, the CDR3 is TGCGCCAGCAGTGAGGGTCGGGGTAGTCAGCCCCAGCATTTT. It codes for CASSEGRGSQPQHF.

The chain employs TRBV13 and TRBJ1-1, with D perhaps TRBD1 (5 bases). Germline CDR1 PRHDT, CDR2 FYEKMQ (reference sequence). This CDR3 has 15 amino acids. Trimming shortened V by 1 base and J by 1 base, and 10 bases separated the two germline ends. In DNA form, the CDR3 reads TGTGCCAGCAGCTTAGAAGGGCAGGGGAACACTGAAGCTTTCTTT. Its protein is CASSLEGQGNTEAFF.

J is TRBJ2-7 and V is TRBV6-6; no firm D call. V dropped 11 bases and J dropped 0 bases, with 11 bases sitting between them. In germline, CDR1 is MNHNY, CDR2 SVGAGI (reference sequence). This CDR3 has 12 residues. The CDR3 nucleotides are TGTGCCCCCGGTTCCCCCTCCTACGAGCAGTACTTC. Translating gives CAPGSPSYEQYF.